Sequencing of this T cell receptor (beta chain) was carried out in a study of blood T cells in healthy people across ages. This clonotype was counted only a few times. Its target is unknown. Next came a second PCR, run for roughly 6 to 11 cycles, which used a sample-barcoded 5' primer along with a J-beta primer mix. Template switching added a 12-random-nucleotide identifier to every cDNA molecule. TCRdb itself ran the 5' RACE reads through MiXCR, one entry per CDR3 protein. The top ten hold roughly 23% of the sample, which has over 950,000 distinct CDR3 sequences, about 51% seen once. General study points: The donors' CMV status was not determined, possibly confounding changes in expanded clonotypes. Naive T cell percentage by flow cytometry tracked strongly with beta diversity. Estimated diversity that came from one million T cells was considered an underestimate.

CDR3 length: 15 residues. The germline V gene encodes CDR1 MNHEY and CDR2 SMNVEV (reference sequence). The sequencing sample was made of blood. The J gene is TRBJ2-1, the V gene TRBV27, with D perhaps TRBD1 (6 bases). The better agreement between TRBJ2-7 and the DNA end casts doubt on the J call. The receptor comes from an older woman in good health. CDR3 sequence reads: CASSLRGSSYNEQYF. In DNA, the CDR3 is TGTGCCAGCAGTTTAAGGGGGAGCTCCTACAATGAGCAGTACTTC.